A selection of T cell receptor beta chains follows, all from one sample in a study of blood T cell repertoires in COVID-19. The assay was immunoSEQ multiplex PCR, and TCRdb's table has in-frame clones only and misses some. The sample records 120,000 to 150,000 clones, approximately 85% being singletons. Sequenced: peripheral blood. These receptor sequences come from a woman aged 55-70 years with COVID-19, enrolled during active disease. The conserved cysteine and the conserved F or W are not part of the CDR3 here. Fields, in order: V gene, clone size, CDR3 protein. Size tells how often a clone was seen (once, few, many) or the class of an expanded clone, and some rows leave it out.

V gene: TRBV5-4
clone size: once
CDR3 protein: ASSLALRRSGDTQY

V gene: TRBV6-5
clone size: .
CDR3 protein: ASTLTFDEQF

V gene: TRBV29-1
clone size: .
CDR3 protein: SVKRTAEALDGYT

V gene: TRBV21-1
clone size: once
CDR3 protein: ASSKELVEVWETQY

V gene: TRBV2
clone size: .
CDR3 protein: ASSGERYNSPLH

V gene: TRBV5-1
clone size: .
CDR3 protein: ASSLKPTGTEGETQY

V gene: TRBV6-6
clone size: .
CDR3 protein: ASSSGNSPLH

V gene: TRBV27
clone size: once
CDR3 protein: ASSLEGALSYSGANVLT

V gene: TRBV5-1
clone size: .
CDR3 protein: ASSTDRGAGYEQY

V gene: TRBV7-2
clone size: .
CDR3 protein: ASSQSGGYNEQF

V gene: TRBV5-1
clone size: once
CDR3 protein: ASSWGDRSTDTQY

V gene: TRBV6-6
clone size: .
CDR3 protein: ASSYSFQVSNYGYT

V gene: TRBV20-1
clone size: .
CDR3 protein: SASPGLGSGNTIY

V gene: TRBV16
clone size: .
CDR3 protein: ASSQRQGTNYGYT

V gene: TRBV29-1
clone size: .
CDR3 protein: SVGATGVPEEQY

V gene: TRBV27
clone size: .
CDR3 protein: ASSLRQFGETQY

V gene: TRBV5-8
clone size: .
CDR3 protein: ASSVTGVPYEQY

V gene: TRBV20-1
clone size: once
CDR3 protein: SASPPGQLQETQY

V gene: TRBV7-2
clone size: .
CDR3 protein: ASSLRLALGVEQY

V gene: TRBV28
clone size: .
CDR3 protein: ASQGRDRQPQH

V gene: TRBV18
clone size: once
CDR3 protein: ASSPPSSQFTEAF

V gene: TRBV11-2
clone size: .
CDR3 protein: ASSLVLNGDTNTGELF

V gene: TRBV4-3
clone size: once
CDR3 protein: ASSQGDKSYNSPLH

V gene: TRBV7-3
clone size: .
CDR3 protein: ASSNPGLAGVGTDTQY

V gene: TRBV3-1/TRBV3-2
clone size: .
CDR3 protein: ASSRSGGADTQY

V gene: TRBV9
clone size: .
CDR3 protein: ASSVAEVYNEQF

V gene: TRBV27
clone size: once
CDR3 protein: ASSLQGGGNAF

V gene: TRBV9
clone size: .
CDR3 protein: ASSVQGGTDTQY

V gene: TRBV25-1
clone size: .
CDR3 protein: ASSEKPASGGETQY

V gene: TRBV12-5
clone size: .
CDR3 protein: ASAFRVGSTDTQY

V gene: TRBV5-1
clone size: few
CDR3 protein: ASSPTPGQGGEQF

V gene: TRBV7-2
clone size: .
CDR3 protein: ASSSASGGAFGELF